One sample yielded the 18 T cell receptor beta chains listed below, sequenced in a study of blood T cell repertoires in COVID-19. The data were produced by immunoSEQ multiplex PCR, yet TCRdb's version contains in-frame clones alone and is incomplete. The data contain approximately 120,000 clones, 90% to 95% of them singletons. The sequenced sample was peripheral blood. Every receptor here comes from a man aged 50-59 years with COVID-19, enrolled during active disease.

The V gene is TRBV19, the J gene TRBJ2-7; 8 bases line up with TRBD2. Trimming took 4 bases from V and 6 from J; bases not matched to a gene: 11. The CDR3 has 15 amino acids. Germline V lookup: CDR1 LNHDA, CDR2 SQIVND (reference sequence). This chain's CDR3 is CASSSGEAGVGEQYF. CDR3 nucleotide sequence: TGTGCCAGTAGTAGCGGGGAAGCGGGAGTGGGCGAGCAGTACTTC.

The rearrangement links TRBV5-1 to TRBJ1-3; D unresolved. CDR1 is SGHRS and CDR2 is YFSETQ in the germline V gene. This CDR3 comprises 14 residues. The ends were cut back, 4 bases at V and 4 bases at J, with 12 bases in the middle. CDR3 DNA: TGCGCCAGCAGCCAGGACTTCTCCGGAAACACCATATATTTT. It codes for CASSQDFSGNTIYF.

The chain links TRBV7-8 to TRBJ2-7; TRBD1 is a possible D gene (6 bases). The CDR3 sequence is 15 residues long. From germline, CDR1 is SGHVS and CDR2 FQNEAQ. The V gene lost 1 base and the J gene lost 2 bases, with 12 bases spanning the gap. The CDR3 protein is CASSLEPAGAYEQYV. The CDR3 nucleotides read TGTGCCAGCAGCTTAGAGCCGGCAGGGGCCTACGAGCAGTACGTC.

The chain is built from TRBV28 and TRBJ1-4; TRBD1 matches at 9 bases. Germline V CDR1 and CDR2: MDHEN, SYDVKM. The CDR3 contains 15 residues. V lost 5 bases to trimming and J lost 8 bases; unmatched junction nucleotides: 9. CDR3 sequence reads: CASSTNRGRWEKLFF. The DNA for the CDR3 is TGTGCCAGCAGTACGAACAGGGGGCGATGGGAAAAACTGTTTTTT.

V gene TRBV12-3 or TRBV12-4 combines with J gene TRBJ1-1; maybe TRBD1 (5 bases). The CDR3 has 13 amino acids. V dropped 7 bases and J dropped 5 bases, with 14 bases sitting between them. The chain's CDR3 is CASTPAGGTEAFF. DNA of the CDR3: TGTGCCAGCACCCCGGCGGGGGGAACTGAAGCTTTCTTT.

This clone was recorded once. The gene calls are TRBV5-1 and TRBJ2-5; no definite D call. Germline values: CDR1 SGHRS, CDR2 YFSETQ. This CDR3 is 15 amino acids long. V lost 2 bases and J lost 1, with 12 bases in between. The CDR3 loop is CASSFTGSLQETQYF. The CDR3, as DNA: TGCGCCAGCAGCTTTACCGGGTCCCTCCAAGAGACCCAGTACTTC. The full variable domain, in which reference TRBV5-1 and TRBJ2-5 provide the parts outside the CDR3, is KAGVTQTPRYLIKTRGQQVTLSCSPISGHRSVSWYQQTPGQGLQFLFEYFSETQRNKGNFPGRFSGRQFSNSRSEMNVSTLELGDSALYLCASSFTGSLQETQYFGPGTRLLVL.

This chain links TRBV4-1 with TRBJ2-7; perhaps TRBD2 as D (7 bases). The CDR3 is 21 amino acids. CDR1 MGHRA and CDR2 YSYEKL come from the germline V gene. With 0 bases removed from V and 5 bases from J, the gap between germline ends came to 32 bases. CDR3 in DNA: TGCGCCAGCAGCCAAGATTTCCGAGGAAAGGTGCCGGGAGGAAGGGGGAACGAGCAGTACGTC. Protein sequence: CASSQDFRGKVPGGRGNEQYV.

V gene TRBV18 combines with J gene TRBJ1-1, with 7 bases lining up with TRBD1. The CDR3 extends over 14 amino acids. The V gene end was trimmed by 5 bases and the J gene end by 5 bases; junction bases not matched to a gene: 8. The germline V gene encodes CDR1 KGHSH and CDR2 LQKENI. The CDR3 region has the DNA TGTGCCAGCTCAACGGCAGGGGGGAGGACTGAAGCTTTCTTT. Translated, it gives CASSTAGGRTEAFF. Using reference TRBV18 and TRBJ1-1 for the parts outside the CDR3, the full variable domain is NAGVMQNPRHLVRRRGQEARLRCSPMKGHSHVYWYRQLPEEGLKFMVYLQKENIIDESGMPKERFSAEFPKEGPSILRIQQVVRGDSAAYFCASSTAGGRTEAFFGQGTRLTVV.

This clone has more than one count but fewer than ten. The CDR3: CASSVGGTPNTEAFF. CDR3 in DNA: TGTGCCAGCAGTGTCGGCGGGACTCCGAACACTGAAGCTTTCTTT. The V call is TRBV25-1, the J call TRBJ1-1, with D possibly matching TRBD1 (5 bases). The CDR3 extends over 15 amino acids. V lost 4 bases, J lost 1 base, and 13 bases lay in between. CDR1 is MGHDK, CDR2 SYGVNS, per germline.

V gene TRBV9 combines with J gene TRBJ1-5; D is perhaps TRBD1 (5 bases). CDR1 is SGDLS and CDR2 is YYNGEE in the germline V gene. This CDR3 region has 17 residues. Trimming removed 3 bases at V and 2 bases at J, with 18 bases between. The CDR3 bases are TGTGCCAGCAGCGCGTCCGAACAGGTGTTTGGCAATCAGCCCCAGCATTTT. Its protein is CASSASEQVFGNQPQHF.

The V and J genes are TRBV11-2 and TRBJ2-2; 12 positions agree with TRBD2. The CDR3 is 15 residues long. In germline, CDR1 is SGHAT, CDR2 FQNNGV. Trimming at V came to 4 bases and at J to 7 bases, leaving 4 bases not matched to a gene. DNA for the CDR3: TGTGCCAGCAGCTCAAGACTAGCGGGAGACGGGGAGCTGTTTTTT. This translates into CASSSRLAGDGELFF.

The chain employs TRBV25-1 and TRBJ1-2; tentatively, D is TRBD1 (5 bases). CDR1 and CDR2 (germline): MGHDK, SYGVNS. This CDR3 has 12 amino acids. Trimming shortened V by 6 bases and J by 0 bases, and 5 bases separated the two germline ends. The CDR3 spells CASRGANYGYTF. The CDR3 bases are TGTGCCAGCAGAGGGGCTAACTATGGCTACACCTTC.

V gene TRBV20-1 combines with J gene TRBJ1-1; a weak D match, TRBD1 (6 bases). The V and J ends lost 6 bases and 7 bases respectively, with 12 bases between them. Per the germline V gene, CDR1 is DFQATT and CDR2 is SNEGSKA (reference sequence). The CDR3 has 11 residues. CDR3 DNA: TGCAGTGCCCTAGGACAGCTTGAAGCTTTCTTT. This encodes CSALGQLEAFF.

The V call is TRBV19, the J call TRBJ2-6, with 9 bases lining up with TRBD1. The CDR3 is made up of 18 amino acids. Germline V lookup: CDR1 LNHDA, CDR2 SQIVND (reference sequence). V shed 5 bases, J shed 4 bases, and the junction held 12 bases outside the gene matches. CDR3 region: CASSAFGTGSSGANVLTF. The DNA of the CDR3 is TGTGCCAGTAGTGCCTTTGGGACAGGGTCCTCCGGGGCCAACGTCCTGACTTTC. Full variable domain (missing parts from reference TRBV19 and TRBJ2-6): DGGITQSPKYLFRKEGQNVTLSCEQNLNHDAMYWYRQDPGQGLRLIYYSQIVNDFQKGDIAEGYSVSREKKESFPLTVTSAQKNPTAFYLCASSAFGTGSSGANVLTFGAGSRLTVL.

The chain joins TRBV6-5 to TRBJ2-5; tentative D call: TRBD1 (6 bases). CDR3 size: 12 residues. V was clipped by 6 bases and J by 4 bases, with 9 bases between them. The germline V gene encodes CDR1 MNHEY and CDR2 SVGAGI. The DNA for the CDR3 is TGTGCCAGCAGACAGGGCCCAGAGACCCAGTACTTC. It codes for CASRQGPETQYF.

The rearrangement uses TRBV5-1 and TRBJ2-7, with 9 nucleotides matching TRBD1. CDR1 and CDR2 (germline): SGHRS, YFSETQ. The CDR3 consists of 14 residues. V lost 4 bases and J lost 5; bases outside the gene matches: 7. CDR3 coding DNA: TGCGCCAGCAGCCCCGGACAGGGGTTCAACGAGCAGTACTTC. Translation: CASSPGQGFNEQYF.

This clone was found once. This chain uses TRBV12-3 or TRBV12-4 with TRBJ2-3, with D uncertain. CDR3 length equals 13 residues. V was trimmed by 7 bases and J by 5 bases, leaving 13 bases between them. The CDR3 DNA reads TGTGCCAGCATTCGAGGCTCGATAGATACGCAGTATTTT. It translates to CASIRGSIDTQYF.

The chain links TRBV18 to TRBJ2-7, with 7 bases that match TRBD1. Germline V lookup: CDR1 KGHSH, CDR2 LQKENI. Losses at the gene ends were 2 bases for V and 2 bases for J; bases not matched to a gene: 3. The CDR3 is 14 residues long. The CDR3: CASSPEGGPYEQYV. In DNA, the CDR3 is TGTGCCAGCTCACCAGAAGGGGGCCCCTACGAGCAGTACGTC.